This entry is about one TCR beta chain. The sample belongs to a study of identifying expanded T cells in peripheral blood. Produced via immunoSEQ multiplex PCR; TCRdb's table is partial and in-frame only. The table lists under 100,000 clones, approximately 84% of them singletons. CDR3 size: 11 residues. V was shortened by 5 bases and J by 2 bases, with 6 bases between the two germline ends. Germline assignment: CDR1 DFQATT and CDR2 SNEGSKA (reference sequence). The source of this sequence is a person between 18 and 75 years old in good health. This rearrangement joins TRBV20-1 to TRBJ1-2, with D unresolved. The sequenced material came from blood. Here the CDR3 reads CSAYGNYGYTF. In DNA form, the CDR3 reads TGCAGTGCTTACGGAAACTATGGCTACACCTTC.